This T cell receptor (beta chain) was found in a study of blood T cell repertoires in COVID-19. Study information: Italy, Spain and the United States were the sources of the convalescent and acute COVID-19 samples.

A few counts support this clone. Profiling relied on immunoSEQ multiplex PCR, and the TCRdb table lists in-frame clones only, not all of them. The sample lists 150,000 to 200,000 clones, 81% occurring once. Seattle enrolled patients during active infection and tracked them longitudinally. Trimming cost V 2 bases and J 4 bases, with 15 bases left between them. Germline loops: CDR1 MDHEN, CDR2 SYDVKM. The CDR3 consists of 16 residues. The material sequenced was peripheral blood. This clonotype was sampled from a woman aged 80 or older with COVID-19, enrolled during active disease. The rearrangement joins TRBV28 to TRBJ1-5, with no clear D. The CDR3 loop is CASSLVSGWNNQPQHF. CDR3 nucleotides: TGTGCCAGCAGTTTAGTATCGGGGTGGAATAATCAGCCCCAGCATTTT.